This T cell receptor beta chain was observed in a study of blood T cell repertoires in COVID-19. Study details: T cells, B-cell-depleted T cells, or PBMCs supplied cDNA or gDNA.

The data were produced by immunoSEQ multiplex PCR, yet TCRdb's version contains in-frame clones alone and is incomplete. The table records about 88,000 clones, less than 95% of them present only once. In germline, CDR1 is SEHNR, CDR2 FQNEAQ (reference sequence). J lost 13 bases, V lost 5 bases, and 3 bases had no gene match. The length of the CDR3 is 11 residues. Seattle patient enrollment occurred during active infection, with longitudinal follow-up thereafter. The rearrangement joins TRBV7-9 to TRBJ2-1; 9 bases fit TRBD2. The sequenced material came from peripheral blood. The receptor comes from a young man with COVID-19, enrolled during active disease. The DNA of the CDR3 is TGTGCCAGCAGCCCCGGGACTAGCCAGTTCTTC. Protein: CASSPGTSQFF.